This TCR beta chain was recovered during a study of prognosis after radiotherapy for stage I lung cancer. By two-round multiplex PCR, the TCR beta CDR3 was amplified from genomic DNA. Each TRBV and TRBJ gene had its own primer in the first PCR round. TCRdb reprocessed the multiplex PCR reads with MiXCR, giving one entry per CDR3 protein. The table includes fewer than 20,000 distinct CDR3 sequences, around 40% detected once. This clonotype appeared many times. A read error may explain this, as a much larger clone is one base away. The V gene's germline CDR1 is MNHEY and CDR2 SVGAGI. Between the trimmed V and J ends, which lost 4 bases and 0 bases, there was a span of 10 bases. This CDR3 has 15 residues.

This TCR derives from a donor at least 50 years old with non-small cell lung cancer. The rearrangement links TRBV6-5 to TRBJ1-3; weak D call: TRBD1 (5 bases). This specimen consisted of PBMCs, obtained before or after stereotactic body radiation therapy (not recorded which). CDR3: CASSFGHPSGNTIYF. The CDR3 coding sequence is TGTGCCAGCAGTTTCGGACACCCCTCTGGAAACACCATATATTTT.